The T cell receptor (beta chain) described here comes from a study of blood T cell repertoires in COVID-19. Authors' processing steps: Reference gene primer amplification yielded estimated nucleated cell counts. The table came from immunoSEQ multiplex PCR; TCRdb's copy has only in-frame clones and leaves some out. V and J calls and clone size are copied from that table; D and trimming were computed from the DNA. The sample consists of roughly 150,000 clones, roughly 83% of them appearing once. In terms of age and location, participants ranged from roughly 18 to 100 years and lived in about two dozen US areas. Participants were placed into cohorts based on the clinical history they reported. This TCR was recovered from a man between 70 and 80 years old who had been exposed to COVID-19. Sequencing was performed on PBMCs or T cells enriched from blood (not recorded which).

The DNA for the CDR3 is TGTGCCAGCAGCCTACCCCGCCGGGGGGCTTTCTTT. This gives the protein CASSLPRRGAFF. The J gene is TRBJ1-1, the V gene TRBV6-5; maybe TRBD1 (5 bases). The CDR3 runs 12 residues. The V end was cut by 6 bases, the J end by 11 bases, with 16 bases between. From germline, CDR1 is MNHEY and CDR2 SVGAGI.